Detailed here is one T cell receptor beta chain. Between the trimmed V and J ends, which lost 5 bases and 3 bases, there was a span of 10 bases. The V gene's germline CDR1 is SGHTA and CDR2 FQGTGA. The CDR3 contains 14 residues. The sample is drawn from a study of blood T cell repertoires in COVID-19. Only in-frame clones appear in the TCRdb table, and some are missing; sequencing was by immunoSEQ multiplex PCR. The sample has about 130,000 clones, around 83% seen once. The sequencing input was peripheral blood. The chain combines TRBV7-3 with TRBJ2-2; perhaps TRBD2 as D (5 bases). The TCR was taken from a man in his 60s with acute or convalescent COVID-19. The CDR3: CASSEGLHTGELFF. CDR3 sequence (DNA): TGTGCCAGCAGCGAGGGTCTTCACACCGGGGAGCTGTTTTTT. Full variable domain (missing parts from reference TRBV7-3 and TRBJ2-2): GAGVSQTPSNKVTEKGKYVELRCDPISGHTALYWYRQSLGQGPEFLIYFQGTGAADDSGLPNDRFFAVRPEGSVSTLKIQRTERGDSAVYLCASSEGLHTGELFFGEGSRLTVL.